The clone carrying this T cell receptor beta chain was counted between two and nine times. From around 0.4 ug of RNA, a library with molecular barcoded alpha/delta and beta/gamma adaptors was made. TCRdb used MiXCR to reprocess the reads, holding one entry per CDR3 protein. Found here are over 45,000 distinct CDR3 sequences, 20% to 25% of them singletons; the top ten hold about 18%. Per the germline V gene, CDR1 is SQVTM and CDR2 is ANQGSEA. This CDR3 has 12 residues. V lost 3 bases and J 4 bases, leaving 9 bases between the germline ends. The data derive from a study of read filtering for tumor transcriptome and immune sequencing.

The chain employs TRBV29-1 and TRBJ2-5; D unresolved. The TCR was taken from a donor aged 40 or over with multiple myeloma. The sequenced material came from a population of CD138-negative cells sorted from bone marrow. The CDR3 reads CSVEKRVETQYF. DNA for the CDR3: TGCAGCGTTGAGAAACGGGTAGAGACCCAGTACTTC.